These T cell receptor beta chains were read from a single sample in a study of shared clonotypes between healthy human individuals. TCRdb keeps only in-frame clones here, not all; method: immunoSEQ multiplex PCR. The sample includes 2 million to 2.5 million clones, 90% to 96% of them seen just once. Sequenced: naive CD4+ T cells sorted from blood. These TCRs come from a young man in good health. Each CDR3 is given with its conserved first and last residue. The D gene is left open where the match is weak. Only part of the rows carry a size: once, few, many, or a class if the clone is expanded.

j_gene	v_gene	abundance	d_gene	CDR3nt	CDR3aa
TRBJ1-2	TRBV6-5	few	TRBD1	TGTGCCAGCAGTCGACAGGGTGGGGGCTACACCTTC	CASSRQGGGYTF
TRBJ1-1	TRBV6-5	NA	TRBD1	TGTGCCAGCAGTTACTTGACAGGGGTTACTGAAGCTTTCTTT	CASSYLTGVTEAFF
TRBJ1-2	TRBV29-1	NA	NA	TGCAGCGTTGAAGAGCGTGGTTCCTATGGCTACACCTTC	CSVEERGSYGYTF
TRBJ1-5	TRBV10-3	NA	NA	TGTGCCATCAGGGACAGCCAGATTAGCAATCAGCCCCAGCATTTT	CAIRDSQISNQPQHF
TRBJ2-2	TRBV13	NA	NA	TGTGCCTGCAGAATGGAGGGCACCGGGGAGCTGTTTTTT	CACRMEGTGELFF
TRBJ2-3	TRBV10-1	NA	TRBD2	TGCGCCAGCAGTGAGTCGGGACTAGCGGCTAGCACAGATACGCAGTATTTT	CASSESGLAASTDTQYF
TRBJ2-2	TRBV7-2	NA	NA	TGTGCCAGCAGCCCGGCGGGGGCCCCGAACACCGGGGAGCTGTTTTTT	CASSPAGAPNTGELFF
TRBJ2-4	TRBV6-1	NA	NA	TGTGCCAGCAGCATGTTCAGGGAGAACATTCAGTACTTC	CASSMFRENIQYF
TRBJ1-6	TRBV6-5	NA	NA	TGTGCCAGCAGTCCCCTGCAGATCGAGAATTCACCCCTCCACTTT	CASSPLQIENSPLHF
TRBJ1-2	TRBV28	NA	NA	TGTGCCAGCAGTTTTGGTGACAGGTCTAACTATGGCTACACCTTC	CASSFGDRSNYGYTF
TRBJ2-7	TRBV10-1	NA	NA	TGCGCCAGCAGTAAGGGGTCGGCTCCTTCCTACGAGCAGTACTTC	CASSKGSAPSYEQYF
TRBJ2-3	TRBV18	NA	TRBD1	TGTGCCAGCTCCCTCAACCTACAGGGGACAGATACGCAGTATTTT	CASSLNLQGTDTQYF
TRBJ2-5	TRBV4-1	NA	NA	TGCGCCAGCAGCCAGGAACGGGGGGCCCAAGAGACCCAGTACTTC	CASSQERGAQETQYF
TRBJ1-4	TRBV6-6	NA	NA	TGTGCCAGCAGTTACAGGTCTGACGGGACTAATGAAAAACTGTTTTTT	CASSYRSDGTNEKLFF
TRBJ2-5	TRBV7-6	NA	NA	TGTGCCAGCAGCTTAGCAGGCCTAGCGATGGGAGAGACCCAGTACTTC	CASSLAGLAMGETQYF
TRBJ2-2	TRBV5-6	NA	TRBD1	TGTGCCAGCAGCCCATGGACAGGGACGAACACCGGGGAGCTGTTTTTT	CASSPWTGTNTGELFF
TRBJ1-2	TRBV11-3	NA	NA	TGTGCCAGCAGCGAAAGCACAGGGAACGGATATGGCTACACCTTC	CASSESTGNGYGYTF
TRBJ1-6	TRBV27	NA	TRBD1	TGTGCCAGCAGTCTACGGACAGGGAACAGCTCACCCCTCCACTTT	CASSLRTGNSSPLHF
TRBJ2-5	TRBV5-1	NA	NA	TGCGCCAGCAGCTTGGCCAGTGGTCGGGAGACCCAGTACTTC	CASSLASGRETQYF
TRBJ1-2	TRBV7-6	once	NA	TGTGCCAGCAGGCCCAAGACCCCCAAACACTTC	CASRPKTPKHF
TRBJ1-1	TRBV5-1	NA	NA	TGCGCCAGCAGCTTGATAGGGGAAAGCACTGAAGCTTTCTTT	CASSLIGESTEAFF
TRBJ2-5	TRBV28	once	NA	TGTGCCAGCAGTTTTGCCCCCCTGGGTGCGGCGATCCAAGAGACCCAGTACTTC	CASSFAPLGAAIQETQYF
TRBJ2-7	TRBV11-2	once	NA	TGTGCCAGCAGCAGCTTCCCAGGGGGAGGCTACGAGCAGTACTTC	CASSSFPGGGYEQYF
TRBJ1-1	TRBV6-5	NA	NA	TGTGCCAGCAGGGAGACGGTGAACACTGAAGCTTTCTTT	CASRETVNTEAFF
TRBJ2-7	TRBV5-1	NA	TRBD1	TGCGCCAGCAGCGTTACTCCGGGACAGACTTACGAGCAGTACTTC	CASSVTPGQTYEQYF
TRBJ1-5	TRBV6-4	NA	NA	TGTGCCAGCAGTGACGGGCAGCCCCAGCATTTT	CASSDGQPQHF
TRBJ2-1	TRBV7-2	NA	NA	TGTGCCAGCAGCTTACTAGGAGGCTATGAGCAGTTCTTC	CASSLLGGYEQFF
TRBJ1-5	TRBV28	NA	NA	TGTGCCAGCAGTTTAAAGGGGGGACGCAATCAGCCCCAGCATTTT	CASSLKGGRNQPQHF
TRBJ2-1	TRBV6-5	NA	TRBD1	TGTGCCAGCAGGGCCGGGACAGCTTCGGCTGTTGAGCAGTTCTTC	CASRAGTASAVEQFF
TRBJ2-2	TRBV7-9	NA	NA	TGTGCCAGCAGCTTAGCGAAGGGCGCGAACACCGGGGAGCTGTTTTTT	CASSLAKGANTGELFF
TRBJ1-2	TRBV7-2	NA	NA	TGTGCCAGCAGCGACAAAAACTATGGCTACACCTTC	CASSDKNYGYTF
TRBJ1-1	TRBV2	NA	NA	TGTGCCTCCCGTTTAAGGGGGGAGGGCACTGAAGCTTTCTTT	CASRLRGEGTEAFF
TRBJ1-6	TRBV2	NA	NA	TGTGCCAGCAGCTATGGCCGCTCCTATAATTCACCCCTCCACTTT	CASSYGRSYNSPLHF
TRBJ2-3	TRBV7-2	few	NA	TGTGCCAGCAGCTCCAGCACAGATACGCAGTATTTT	CASSSSTDTQYF
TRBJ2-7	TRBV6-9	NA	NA	TGTGCCAGCAGTAAACATGGGAACTTAAGAGAGGACGAGCAGTACTTC	CASSKHGNLREDEQYF
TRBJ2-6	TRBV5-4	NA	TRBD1	TGTGCCAGCAGTGAGACCGGGACAGGGAGCTCTGGGGCCAACGTCCTGACTTTC	CASSETGTGSSGANVLTF